This T cell receptor (beta chain) was recorded in a study of long-term antiretroviral therapy in people with HIV. Sequencing used immunoSEQ v3.0 at survey level. Sequenced by immunoSEQ multiplex PCR; TCRdb stores in-frame clones only, minus some. Seen here are about 35,000 clones, around 94% observed once, and the top ten hold roughly 3.9%. V lost 6 bases and J lost 10, with 9 bases in between. Germline V gene lookup returns CDR1 SNHLY and CDR2 FYNNEI. The CDR3 spans 11 residues. Source: unsorted PBMCs, taken 4.1 years after starting antiretroviral therapy. The chain recombines TRBV2 with TRBJ1-4; D not resolved. This TCR was sampled from a woman aged 50 to 65 with HIV. DNA of the CDR3: TGTGCCAGCAGACTGGACGGAAAACTGTTTTTT. It specifies CASRLDGKLFF.